This T cell receptor (beta chain) was identified in a study of tumor and adjacent non-tumor tissue in lung cancer. Study observations and caveats: Top 100 clones took a larger repertoire share in normal lung. TCR diversity was significantly greater in tumor than normal lung tissue.

RNA was extracted from bulk tissue without any cell sorting. Distant lung tissue was collected more than 3 cm away from the tumor edge. Between August and November 2014, newly diagnosed, chemotherapy-naive lung cancer patients underwent thoracic surgery in China. Three rounds of nested PCR, following a modified ARM-PCR protocol, produced the TCRbeta library. Each CDR3 protein gets one entry after TCRdb re-called the multiplex PCR reads with MiXCR. The sample holds about 67,000 distinct CDR3 sequences, more than 65% seen once. Looked up from germline, CDR1 is SGHKS and CDR2 is YYEKEE (reference sequence). There are 17 residues in the CDR3. The table lists this clonotype with a few counts. Its antigen is currently unknown. Likely a read error: the CDR3 ends without its conserved phenylalanine or tryptophan.

The gene calls are TRBV5-5 and TRBJ2-1; 14 bases are shared with TRBD2. The sequence derives from a man in his 60s with non-small cell lung cancer. The sample was distant non-tumor lung tissue. The CDR3 nucleotides read TGTGCCAGTAGCTTGTCCCCGGGGACTAGCGGGAGAGGTGAGCAGTTCTCC. This gives the protein CASSLSPGTSGRGEQFS.